The 19 T cell receptor beta chains below all came from one sample that was sequenced in a study of beta chain features in type 1 diabetes. Reverse transcribing all isolated RNA meant expressed TCRB transcripts were sequenced. This table comes from immunoSEQ multiplex PCR, and its TCRdb copy is limited to in-frame clones, with some not included. Found here are more than 350,000 clones, approximately 10% of them singletons; the top ten hold roughly 0.046%. The sequencing sample was made of naive CD4+ T cells from blood. These receptors all stem from a woman in her late teens or twenties in good health.

This clone was recorded at least ten times. The chain links TRBV29-1 to TRBJ2-3; 8 bases line up with TRBD2. The germline V gene encodes CDR1 SQVTM and CDR2 ANQGSEA. V shed 7 bases, J shed 5 bases, and the junction held 11 bases outside the gene matches. The CDR3 sequence is 14 residues long. CDR3 nucleotides: TGCAGCGCCGGTCAGGCGGCGGGGGGAGATACGCAGTATTTT. Encoded protein: CSAGQAAGGDTQYF.

This clone has more than one count but fewer than ten. The V call is TRBV28, the J call TRBJ2-5; D is perhaps TRBD1 (6 bases). The CDR3 covers 14 residues. Germline assignment: CDR1 MDHEN and CDR2 SYDVKM. Trimming pared 3 bases from V and 4 bases from J, leaving 12 bases between. CDR3 in amino acids: CASSFAQGRETQYF. Here the CDR3 DNA reads TGTGCCAGCAGTTTCGCCCAGGGGAGAGAGACCCAGTACTTC.

This clone was recorded a few times. The V gene is TRBV5-1, the J gene TRBJ2-5; 11 nucleotides match TRBD2. CDR3 length: 15 residues. CDR1 is SGHRS and CDR2 is YFSETQ in the germline V gene. V shed 4 bases, J shed 3 bases, and the junction held 5 bases outside the gene matches. The CDR3 here is CASSRLGLAEETQYF. CDR3 bases: TGCGCCAGCAGCCGACTGGGACTAGCGGAAGAGACCCAGTACTTC.

Many counts were recorded for this clone. CDR3 protein: CASCAFYNEQFF. As DNA, the CDR3 is TGTGCCAGCTGTGCTTTTTACAATGAGCAGTTCTTC. The rearrangement links TRBV25-1 to TRBJ2-1; D unresolved. The CDR3 contains 12 residues. V lost 8 bases and J 4 bases, leaving 9 bases between the germline ends. Germline V CDR1 and CDR2: MGHDK, SYGVNS.

This chain connects TRBV9 to TRBJ2-3; tentatively, D is TRBD1 or TRBD2 (6 bases each). The CDR3 is made up of 15 amino acids. Looked up from germline, CDR1 is SGDLS and CDR2 is YYNGEE. Trimming removed 6 bases from V and 0 bases from J, with 14 bases in between. The CDR3 DNA follows: TGTGCCAGCAAAAGGGGGGACACTAGCACAGATACGCAGTATTTT. This codes for CASKRGDTSTDTQYF. The variable domain in full, completed from reference TRBV9 and TRBJ2-3, reads DSGVTQTPKHLITATGQRVTLRCSPRSGDLSVYWYQQSLDQGLQFLIQYYNGEERAKGNILERFSAQQFPDLHSELNLSSLELGDSALYFCASKRGDTSTDTQYFGPGTRLTVL.

The rearrangement links TRBV15 to TRBJ1-2; TRBD1 matches 10 bases. The V segment lost 7 bases and the J segment 2 bases; nucleotides outside the gene matches: 10. The CDR3 is made up of 16 amino acids. The V gene's germline CDR1 is LNHNV and CDR2 YYDKDF (reference sequence). In DNA, the CDR3 is TGTGCCACCACCCGGGACAGGGGTTCGAGCAACTATGGCTACACCTTC. This sequence encodes CATTRDRGSSNYGYTF.

This clone has just a few counts. The chain links TRBV4-2 to TRBJ1-5; the D is unclear. Per germline, CDR1 LGHNA and CDR2 YNFKEQ. CDR3 length: 15 amino acids. Trimming removed 1 base at V and 0 bases at J, with 7 bases between. CDR3 DNA sequence: TGTGCCAGCAGCCAAGGACTGATTAGCAATCAGCCCCAGCATTTT. This encodes CASSQGLISNQPQHF.

V is TRBV11-2 and J is TRBJ2-3, with 11 nucleotides matching TRBD2. The CDR3 runs to 14 residues. CDR1 and CDR2 from the germline V gene are SGHAT and FQNNGV. The V and J ends lost 6 bases and 7 bases, in that order; junction bases with no gene match: 6. The CDR3 nucleotides read TGTGCCAGCAGGACACTAGCGGGAGCTTATACGCAGTATTTT. Its translation is CASRTLAGAYTQYF.

There are a few counts of this clone. V gene TRBV29-1 combines with J gene TRBJ1-1; no firm D call. Germline V gene lookup returns CDR1 SQVTM and CDR2 ANQGSEA. V lost 3 bases, J lost 6 bases, and 11 bases lay in between. This CDR3 spans 12 amino acids. The CDR3 coding sequence is TGCAGCGTTGACCTCGGGCGGTCTGAAGCTTTCTTT. It yields the protein CSVDLGRSEAFF.

This clone was picked up a small number of times. The genes are TRBV27 and TRBJ2-3; 10 bases are shared with TRBD1. The V and J ends lost 5 bases and 4 bases, in that order; junction bases with no gene match: 12. The CDR3 runs to 17 residues. The germline V gene has CDR1 MNHEY and CDR2 SMNVEV (reference sequence). CDR3 coding DNA: TGTGCCAGCAGTCTCATCTCTGGGACAGGGGTGTCAGATACGCAGTATTTT. Translating it yields CASSLISGTGVSDTQYF.

The J gene is TRBJ2-6, the V gene TRBV11-3, with D unresolved. There are 15 residues in the CDR3. V was cut by 6 bases and J by 2 bases, with 11 bases left in between. Germline CDR1 SGHNT, CDR2 YENEEA. CDR3 nucleotide sequence: TGTGCCAGCAGGCATTTGACTGCTGGGGCCAACGTCCTGACTTTC. This codes for CASRHLTAGANVLTF.

CDR3 loop: CASSRGEFF. CDR3 bases: TGTGCCAGCAGCAGGGGAGAGTTCTTC. The chain uses TRBV7-8 and TRBJ2-1; either TRBD1 or TRBD2 may fit D (5 bases each). Trimming took 5 bases from V and 14 from J, leaving 7 bases between them. This CDR3 is built from 9 residues. Germline V gene sequence: CDR1 SGHVS, CDR2 FQNEAQ.

This clone has just a few counts. The gene calls are TRBV10-3 and TRBJ2-7; D gene unclear. The CDR3 sequence is 13 residues long. Trimming took off 4 bases at V and 3 bases at J, with 10 bases between the two ends. Germline-derived CDR1 and CDR2 are ENHRY and SYGVKD. CDR3 bases: TGTGCCATCAGTGGTTCAGTCGGCTACGAGCAGTACTTC. Translated: CAISGSVGYEQYF.

The gene calls are TRBV30 and TRBJ1-4; D is ambiguous. This CDR3 has 12 amino acids. V lost 0 bases and J lost 7, with 6 bases in between. CDR1 and CDR2 (germline): GTSNPN, SVGIG (reference sequence). The CDR3 is CAWSVTSEKLFF. Written as DNA, the CDR3 is TGTGCCTGGAGTGTAACAAGTGAAAAACTGTTTTTT.

This clone was counted only a few times. This chain connects TRBV5-1 to TRBJ2-5; 7 bases map to TRBD2. The CDR3 is 14 amino acids. The V gene end was trimmed by 5 bases and the J gene end by 2 bases; junction bases not matched to a gene: 6. The germline V gene encodes CDR1 SGHRS and CDR2 YFSETQ. CDR3 bases: TGCGCCAGCAGTTGGGGAGGGGATCAAGAGACCCAGTACTTC. Translated: CASSWGGDQETQYF.

This clone occurred a few times. The gene calls are TRBV18 and TRBJ2-3; D is unresolved. Germline-derived CDR1 and CDR2 are KGHSH and LQKENI. Trimming pared 5 bases from V and 2 bases from J, leaving 5 bases between. The CDR3 length is 12 residues. CDR3 amino acids: CASSTYTDTQYF. CDR3 bases: TGTGCCAGCTCAACATACACAGATACGCAGTATTTT. Full variable domain (remainder filled in from reference TRBV18 and TRBJ2-3): NAGVMQNPRHLVRRRGQEARLRCSPMKGHSHVYWYRQLPEEGLKFMVYLQKENIIDESGMPKERFSAEFPKEGPSILRIQQVVRGDSAAYFCASSTYTDTQYFGPGTRLTVL.

The chain combines TRBV19 with TRBJ2-5, with 9 bases matching TRBD1. The CDR3 has 14 residues. V was pared by 10 bases and J by 4 bases, with 10 bases of the junction left unmatched. Germline V gene data show CDR1 as LNHDA and CDR2 as SQIVND (reference sequence). CDR3 sequence reads: CATRTGETIETQYF. As DNA, the CDR3 is TGTGCCACCCGGACAGGGGAAACGATAGAGACCCAGTACTTC.

This chain connects TRBV15 to TRBJ2-5; D unresolved. The germline CDR1 and CDR2 sequences are LNHNV and YYDKDF (reference sequence). The V end lost 2 bases, the J end lost 4 bases, and 8 bases lay between the germline ends. The CDR3 has 13 residues. CDR3 loop: CATSRSPRETQYF. CDR3 sequence (DNA): TGTGCCACCAGCAGATCGCCCAGAGAGACCCAGTACTTC.

The chain links TRBV19 to TRBJ2-7; 7 nucleotides line up with TRBD1. V lost 1 base, J lost 6 bases, and 9 bases stayed unmatched. Germline assignment: CDR1 LNHDA and CDR2 SQIVND (reference sequence). The CDR3 consists of 15 residues. CDR3 nucleotide sequence: TGTGCCAGTAGTATAGTCGGAGACAGGGCTCGCGAGCAGTACTTC. Protein product: CASSIVGDRAREQYF.